This TCR beta chain was recorded in a study of T cell responses to AZD1222 COVID-19 vaccine (dated by TCRdb to about 2021). For context, the study as a whole: A total of just over 230 trial participants underwent TCR sequencing, of whom about 200 received two doses of AZD1222 and about 25 received two doses of the MenACWY control vaccine. Trial participants were enrolled by age into 18-55, 56-69 and 70-plus year subgroups, with 148, 28 and 57 TCR-sequenced participants respectively.

The trim is 5 bases for V and 2 bases for J, with a gap of 10 bases between the germline ends. The CDR3 starts with the cysteine, ends with the phenylalanine, and has 14 residues. Only the CDR3 DNA is retained, 42 bases long and in frame from the first base. The CDR1 and CDR2 encoded by the germline V gene are MNHEY and SVGEGT. Details on this clone: The antigen this receptor binds is unknown. No much larger clone is present one base from it, and per-base qualities are unavailable.

The paper as a whole reports these results and caveats: A significant rise in spike-specific TCR breadth and depth was observed after two AZD1222 doses relative to day 0 and relative to MenACWY recipients. No day 14 peak-response samples were available, so repertoires were characterized only after the peak T cell response. The vaccine-associated CD4 TCRs covered the entire spike protein, and the dominant responses fell in regions 160-218 and 743-854. Participants were mostly white British, with more females than males. The authors suggested clonal diversity may have been underestimated. Conclusions about previously exposed vaccinees are limited, since just 5 or 6 AZD1222 recipients were seropositive for SARS-CoV-2 at baseline. Nearly half of unique spike-specific TCRs reportedly recognized epitopes outside regions mutated in the B.1.351 and B.1.1.7 variants. In the small 56-69-year group, the increase in depth fell short of significance, most likely because of low power.

This sample's time point label indicates: about 28 days (+/-7) after the second vaccine dose. Interpreted using the paper, the treatment or condition label stands for: meningococcal conjugate vaccine given as trial control. Samples from vaccinated people were obtained from the UK trials COV001 and COV002, which included a single-blind randomized controlled phase 2/3 trial of AZD1222 (ChAdOx1 nCoV-19) in healthy adults. For TCRbeta chain sequencing, PBMC samples were collected from trial participants at day 0 and at day 28 after the second dose. The CDR3 regions of human TCRbeta chains were subjected to immunosequencing. In the original analysis: Repertoire TCRs were matched against a reference library of SARS-CoV-2-specific TCRs generated with the MIRA antigen-specificity platform. Breadth meant the fraction of unique TCRs that were SARS-CoV-2-associated, whereas depth meant the fraction of total T cells that were SARS-CoV-2-associated. Using the MIRA data, each spike-specific TCR was assigned both to the spike region to which the TCR was reactive and to a CD4 or CD8 class. Log10-transformed breadth and depth values were compared by one-way ANOVA with Sidak's multiple comparisons tests. TCRdb holds this immuneACCESS table with in-frame rearrangements only. Some clones are missing; in checked studies, unresolved V genes explain under half, and the rest has no known cause. For V, J and clone size, that table is used; D and trimming come from the DNA. A total of some 200,000 clones appear in this sample, approximately 94% of them only once. 1.7% of the sample lies in the top ten.

Recombination connected TRBV6-2 or TRBV6-3 to TRBJ1-5, with no reliable assignment of the D segment. This clonotype originated in an adult who received the MenACWY meningococcal vaccine as a control. The sample was peripheral blood, taken 28 days after the second dose of the MenACWY control vaccine. The bases are TGTGCCAGCAGTGACATTAGGGGCAATCAGCCCCAGCATTTT. Translated, this is CASSDIRGNQPQHF.